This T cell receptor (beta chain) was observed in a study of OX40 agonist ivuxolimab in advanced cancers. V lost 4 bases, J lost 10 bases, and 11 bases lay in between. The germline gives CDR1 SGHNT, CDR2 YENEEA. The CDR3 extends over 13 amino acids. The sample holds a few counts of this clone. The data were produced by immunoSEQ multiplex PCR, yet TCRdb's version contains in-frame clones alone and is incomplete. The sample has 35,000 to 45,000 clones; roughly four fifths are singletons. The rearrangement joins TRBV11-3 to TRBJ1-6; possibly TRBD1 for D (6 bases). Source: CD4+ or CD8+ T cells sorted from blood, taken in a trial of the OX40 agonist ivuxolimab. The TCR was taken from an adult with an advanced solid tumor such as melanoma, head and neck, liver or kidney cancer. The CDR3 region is CASSSGQQSPLHF. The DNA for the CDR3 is TGTGCCAGCAGCTCCGGACAGCAGTCACCCCTCCACTTT.